A single sample is the source of the 4 T cell receptor beta chains below, sequenced in a study of CD8 T cells in Susac syndrome. RNA was extracted with the RNeasy kit, and a quantity of roughly 0.45 to 1 ug was reverse transcribed using random hexamers. TCRdb used MiXCR to reprocess the immunoSEQ multiplex PCR reads, holding one entry per CDR3 protein. The sample carries approximately 230,000 distinct CDR3 sequences, around 93% recorded once. Sequences were obtained from CD4+ T cells from PBMCs. The source of these receptors is a human donor with multiple sclerosis.

V usage is TRBV19 and J usage is TRBJ2-2, with 7 bases fitting TRBD1. V dropped 6 bases and J dropped 5; count of bases not matched to a gene: 9. CDR1 and CDR2 (germline): LNHDA, SQIVND (reference sequence). There are 15 residues in the CDR3. The CDR3, as DNA: TGTGCCAGTAGCCCTACAGGGGCGATTACCGGGGAGCTGTTTTTT. Amino acids: CASSPTGAITGELFF.

This clonotype was found once. This chain joins TRBV6-5 and TRBJ2-4; maybe TRBD1 (5 bases). This CDR3 spans 12 amino acids. Trimming stripped 5 bases from V and 6 bases from J, with 8 bases between. The germline CDR1 and CDR2 sequences are MNHEY and SVGAGI. CDR3 in DNA: TGTGCCAGCAGTCAAGACAGAAACATTCAGTACTTC. Protein sequence: CASSQDRNIQYF.

The table lists this clonotype with a count of one. The rearrangement links TRBV6-2 or TRBV6-3 to TRBJ1-2; D is uncertain. CDR1 and CDR2 from the germline V gene are MNHEY and SVGEGT. The CDR3 totals 13 residues. Trimming pared 2 bases from V and 4 bases from J, leaving 8 bases between. The CDR3 spells CASSYRAGYGYTF. DNA of the CDR3: TGTGCCAGCAGTTACAGGGCGGGCTATGGCTACACCTTC.

The chain has TRBV20-1 and TRBJ1-2, with D tentatively TRBD1 (5 bases). From germline, CDR1 is DFQATT and CDR2 SNEGSKA (reference sequence). There are 15 residues in the CDR3. V lost 6 bases to trimming and J lost 4 bases, with 21 bases between them. The CDR3 nucleotides are TGCAGTGCAAAACGGGGCGGACCGGGAGGCTATGGCTACACCTTC. Translation: CSAKRGGPGGYGYTF.